The following is a TCR beta chain sequence with its context. Its specificity is unknown. A junction boundary mismatches the germline segment, possibly from a read error. The library was built from approximately 400 ng RNA with molecular barcoded adaptors for alpha/delta and beta/gamma chains. MiXCR, applied by TCRdb to the reads, yields one record per CDR3 protein. The sample lists about 93,000 distinct CDR3 sequences, roughly 21% occurring once. This sample stems from a study of read filtering for tumor transcriptome and immune sequencing. Study conclusions and caveats: Sorted CD138-negative bone marrow cells were not purified T cells.

CDR1 MNHEY and CDR2 SVGEGT come from the germline V gene. This CDR3 has 18 residues. V and J are TRBV6-2 or TRBV6-3 and TRBJ2-1, with 10 bases matching TRBD2. The source is a donor at least 40 years old with multiple myeloma. The source material was a population of CD138-negative cells sorted from bone marrow. CDR3 DNA: TGTGCCATCAGTTACTATCAACTAGCGGGGTCTGTGAACAATGAGCAGTTCTTC. Residues: CAISYYQLAGSVNNEQFF.